One and the same sample provided the 15 T cell receptor beta chains below, sequenced in a study of vaccination effects on CD4 cells after COVID-19. What these receptors recognize is not known. Assay: immunoSEQ multiplex PCR; the TCRdb copy retains only in-frame clones and omits some. The table has fewer than 60,000 clones, 78% seen once. Subsequent to roughly 9 days of culture, CD4+ T cells were isolated. Each participant was administered two doses of either the BNT162b2 or the mRNA-1273 vaccine. The sample consisted of CD4+ T cells from PBMCs cultured without peptide, taken after COVID-19 vaccination. The receptors shown here come from a human donor who received a COVID-19 vaccine.

The chain combines TRBV5-1 with TRBJ1-2; D is perhaps TRBD1 (5 bases). The V and J ends lost 4 bases and 2 bases respectively, with 15 bases between them. The V gene's germline CDR1 is SGHRS and CDR2 YFSETQ. The CDR3 length is 15 residues. The CDR3 DNA reads as TGCGCCAGCAGCCCGGGGGACGGAGGAAACTATGGCTACACCTTC. Translation: CASSPGDGGNYGYTF. The whole variable domain, filled in from reference TRBV5-1 and TRBJ1-2, reads KAGVTQTPRYLIKTRGQQVTLSCSPISGHRSVSWYQQTPGQGLQFLFEYFSETQRNKGNFPGRFSGRQFSNSRSEMNVSTLELGDSALYLCASSPGDGGNYGYTFGSGTRLTVV.

The chain uses TRBV11-2 and TRBJ2-2; D call uncertain. CDR1 is SGHAT and CDR2 is FQNNGV in the germline V gene. The length of the CDR3 is 15 residues. The germline V and J ends were trimmed by 1 base and 1 base, with 7 bases remaining between them. The CDR3 region is CASSLVSMNTGELFF. For the CDR3, the DNA is TGTGCCAGCAGCTTAGTCTCGATGAACACCGGGGAGCTGTTTTTT.

The gene calls are TRBV4-2 and TRBJ2-3; D might be TRBD2 (6 bases). This CDR3 region has 17 residues. Germline CDR1 LGHNA, CDR2 YNFKEQ. With 0 bases removed from V and 1 base from J, the gap between germline ends came to 14 bases. The CDR3 loop reads CASSQDYGGSRTDTQYF. The CDR3 coding sequence is TGTGCCAGCAGCCAAGATTACGGGGGATCCCGCACAGATACGCAGTATTTT.

The V gene is TRBV7-2, the J gene TRBJ2-1; TRBD1 is a possible D gene (6 bases). Germline CDR1 is SGHTA and CDR2 is FQGNSA. This CDR3 has 15 residues. V lost 5 bases to trimming and J lost 8 bases, with 19 bases between them. CDR3 sequence: CASSTTSGVGDEQFF. The CDR3, as DNA: TGTGCCAGCAGCACTACGTCAGGGGTGGGCGATGAGCAGTTCTTC.

J is TRBJ1-1 and V is TRBV24-1, with D unclear. V lost 0 bases and J lost 7, with 11 bases in between. The germline V gene encodes CDR1 KGHDR and CDR2 SFDVKD. CDR3 length: 14 residues. CDR3 in DNA: TGTGCCACCAGTGATTTGACCACGACTATTGAAGCTTTCTTT. It yields the protein CATSDLTTTIEAFF.

This chain connects TRBV7-6 to TRBJ2-2; D is possibly TRBD1 or TRBD2 (5 bases each). This CDR3 has 16 residues. Germline-derived CDR1 and CDR2 are SGHVS and FNYEAQ. The V and J ends lost 5 bases and 4 bases respectively, with 17 bases between them. In DNA, the CDR3 is TGTGCCAGCAGCCAACGGGGCCAGGTGGGCACCGGGGAGCTGTTTTTT. The encoded protein is CASSQRGQVGTGELFF.

About this clone: This sample includes further DNA sequences coding for the same CDR3. The V and J genes are TRBV28 and TRBJ2-7; perhaps TRBD1 as D (5 bases). V was trimmed by 3 bases and J by 4 bases, leaving 10 bases between them. This CDR3 spans 13 amino acids. CDR1 and CDR2 (germline): MDHEN, SYDVKM. This CDR3 is CASSFRVSYEQYF. In nucleotides, the CDR3 is TGTGCCAGCAGTTTCAGGGTGTCGTACGAGCAGTACTTC. The full variable domain, in which reference TRBV28 and TRBJ2-7 provide the parts outside the CDR3, is DVKVTQSSRYLVKRTGEKVFLECVQDMDHENMFWYRQDPGLGLRLIYFSYDVKMKEKGDIPEGYSVSREKKERFSLILESASTNQTSMYLCASSFRVSYEQYFGPGTRLTVT.

The sample holds a few counts of this clone. The V call is TRBV3-1 (or the pseudogene TRBV3-2), the J call TRBJ2-1; 9 bases map to TRBD2. J gave up 7 bases and V 0 bases, and 10 bases lay outside the gene matches. Per germline, CDR1 LGHDT and CDR2 YNNKEL (reference sequence). This CDR3 is 17 amino acids long. In nucleotides, the CDR3 is TGTGCCAGCAGCCAAGATCGGGGTAGCGGGAGTGGGAATGAGCAGTTCTTC. Amino acid sequence: CASSQDRGSGSGNEQFF.

V gene TRBV7-2 combines with J gene TRBJ2-7; 11 bases agree with TRBD2. Germline-derived CDR1 and CDR2 are SGHTA and FQGNSA. The CDR3 contains 14 residues. The V segment lost 4 bases and the J segment 1 base; nucleotides outside the gene matches: 0. The CDR3 DNA sequence: TGTGCCAGCAGCTCTAGCGGGGGGTCCTACGAGCAGTACTTC. Translating gives CASSSSGGSYEQYF.

The chain joins TRBV24-1 to TRBJ2-3, with TRBD2 identical over 9 bases. The germline V gene has CDR1 KGHDR and CDR2 SFDVKD. The CDR3 covers 18 residues. With V trimmed by 5 bases and J by 4 bases, 15 bases remained unmatched. CDR3 protein: CATSGLNPGTSLADTQYF. Here the CDR3 DNA reads TGTGCCACCAGTGGACTGAATCCCGGGACTAGCTTGGCAGATACGCAGTATTTT.

The chain employs TRBV7-6 and TRBJ2-2, with TRBD2 identical over 9 bases. The CDR3 is made up of 14 amino acids. Trimming cost V 5 bases and J 6 bases; bases outside gene matches: 4. Germline CDR1 reads SGHVS; CDR2 reads FNYEAQ. The CDR3 spells CASSRGLASGELFF. CDR3 in DNA: TGTGCCAGCAGCCGAGGACTAGCGTCCGGGGAGCTGTTTTTT.

The chain recombines TRBV18 with TRBJ2-1; 14 bases map to TRBD2. This CDR3 comprises 18 residues. V lost 3 bases to trimming and J lost 8 bases; unmatched junction nucleotides: 12. Looked up from germline, CDR1 is KGHSH and CDR2 is LQKENI. The CDR3 region is CASSPRTSGRQPGDEQFF. CDR3 nucleotides: TGTGCCAGCTCACCCCGGACTAGCGGGAGGCAACCGGGGGATGAGCAGTTCTTC.

The CDR3 sequence is CASSLEGQDNQPQHF. For the CDR3, the DNA is TGCGCCAGCAGCTTGGAGGGGCAGGACAATCAGCCCCAGCATTTT. V and J are TRBV5-1 and TRBJ1-5; D perhaps matches TRBD1 (5 bases). The CDR3 length is 15 residues. The germline gives CDR1 SGHRS, CDR2 YFSETQ. V was trimmed by 0 bases and J by 3 bases, leaving 10 bases between them.

This clone was seen more than once but under ten times. The chain has TRBV3-1 (or the pseudogene TRBV3-2) and TRBJ1-2; 11 bases are a match to TRBD1. This CDR3 is 16 amino acids long. The germline V gene encodes CDR1 LGHDT and CDR2 YNNKEL (reference sequence). Losses at the gene ends were 4 bases for V and 5 bases for J; bases not matched to a gene: 9. This CDR3 is CASSLLPGQGGYGYTF. The CDR3 nucleotides read TGTGCCAGCAGCCTACTCCCGGGACAGGGGGGTTATGGCTACACCTTC.

The gene calls are TRBV6-1 and TRBJ1-1; D is possibly TRBD1 (5 bases). CDR3 length: 15 amino acids. The V gene's germline CDR1 is MNHNS and CDR2 SASEGT. Trimming took 0 bases from V and 1 from J, leaving 9 bases between them. The CDR3: CASSEAQVANTEAFF. The CDR3 nucleotides are TGTGCCAGCAGTGAAGCACAGGTGGCGAACACTGAAGCTTTCTTT.